This TCR beta chain was identified during a study of blood T cell repertoires in COVID-19. Background on the study: The samples span acute and convalescent COVID-19 from the United States, Italy and Spain. T cells, B-cell-depleted T cells, or PBMCs supplied cDNA or gDNA.

Per the study methods: Cell counts per sample came from amplifying reference gene primers. The protocol was immunoSEQ multiplex PCR, while the TCRdb copy is restricted to in-frame clones and leaves out a portion. That table supplies the V and J calls and clone size; D and trimming were determined from the DNA. Among about 480,000 clones, about 91% were seen once, and the ten largest hold roughly an eighth. A Seattle source enrolled patients during active infection and followed them longitudinally. Germline V CDR1 and CDR2: MNHNY, SVGAGI (reference sequence). V gave up 6 bases and J gave up 0 bases; unmatched junction bases: 0. This CDR3 comprises 13 residues.

This TCR derives from a woman between 50 and 59 years old with COVID-19, enrolled during active disease. The gene calls are TRBV6-6 and TRBJ2-5; 8 bases agree with TRBD1. The sequencing input was peripheral blood. The CDR3 sequence is CASRTGDQETQYF. CDR3 in DNA: TGTGCCAGCAGGACAGGGGACCAAGAGACCCAGTACTTC.